Listed below are T cell receptor beta chains from one sample, sequenced in a study of cytomegalovirus exposure and HLA in healthy donors. Sequenced by immunoSEQ multiplex PCR; TCRdb stores in-frame clones only, minus some. The table has around 130,000 clones, more than 75% seen once. The source material was PBMCs. These receptors were obtained from a woman under 40 in good health and CMV-seronegative. The CDR3 runs from the conserved cysteine through the conserved F or W. Each record gives: CDR3 protein, CDR3 DNA, J gene, V gene, D gene, clone size. D genes are given only for firm matches. Size is omitted from some rows. Given values are once, few, many or a class for expanded clones.

CASAQGLSNQPQHF | TGTGCTAGTGCCCAGGGGTTGAGCAATCAGCCCCAGCATTTT | TRBJ1-5 | TRBV12-5 | NA | NA
CSVEGLAGTYNEQFF | TGCAGCGTTGAAGGACTAGCGGGGACCTACAATGAGCAGTTCTTC | TRBJ2-1 | TRBV29-1 | TRBD2 | NA
CASSITGGYEQYF | TGTGCCAGTAGTATAACCGGGGGCTACGAGCAGTACTTC | TRBJ2-7 | TRBV19 | NA | few
CASSLASPGSSNEKLFF | TGTGCCAGCAGCTTGGCCTCCCCCGGGTCGTCTAATGAAAAACTGTTTTTT | TRBJ1-4 | TRBV5-4 | NA | NA
CASSLWGQQETQYF | TGTGCCAGCAGTCTCTGGGGACAGCAAGAGACCCAGTACTTC | TRBJ2-5 | TRBV27 | TRBD1 | NA
CASSYSPDSPLHF | TGTGCCAGCAGTTACTCTCCAGATTCACCCCTCCACTTT | TRBJ1-6 | TRBV6-5 | NA | NA
CASSLARDNEQFF | TGTGCCAGCAGCTTAGCGCGAGACAATGAGCAGTTCTTC | TRBJ2-1 | TRBV7-2 | NA | NA
CASSPRQADTQYF | TGTGCCAGCTCACCTCGACAGGCAGATACGCAGTATTTT | TRBJ2-3 | TRBV18 | NA | NA
CASSLGTGGLGLSSPLHF | TGTGCCAGCAGCTTGGGGACAGGGGGCCTCGGGTTGAGTTCACCCCTCCACTTT | TRBJ1-6 | TRBV5-6 | TRBD1 | NA
CAWSPPRTGGGVSTGELFF | TGTGCCTGGAGTCCACCCAGGACAGGGGGAGGTGTGAGCACCGGGGAGCTGTTTTTT | TRBJ2-2 | TRBV30 | TRBD1 | NA
CAISESGGVNEQYF | TGTGCCATCAGTGAGTCGGGGGGGGTGAACGAGCAGTACTTC | TRBJ2-7 | TRBV10-3 | TRBD2 | NA
CASSLGRGADTQYF | TGTGCCAGCAGCTTGGGGCGGGGCGCAGATACGCAGTATTTT | TRBJ2-3 | TRBV13 | NA | NA
CASKTGVTTEAFF | TGTGCCAGCAAGACAGGGGTTACTACTGAAGCTTTCTTT | TRBJ1-1 | TRBV7-2 | TRBD1 | NA
CASSTRTGTRLFF | TGTGCCAGTAGTACCCGGACGGGAACCCGGCTGTTTTTT | TRBJ1-4 | TRBV19 | NA | NA
CASSLNQGGYEQYF | TGTGCCAGCAGCTTGAATCAGGGCGGCTACGAGCAGTACTTC | TRBJ2-7 | TRBV7-2 | NA | once
CASSSSVGVKETQYF | TGTGCCAGCAGCTCCTCTGTGGGAGTGAAGGAGACCCAGTACTTC | TRBJ2-5 | TRBV7-8 | NA | NA
CASSLESSGGYNEQFF | TGTGCCAGCAGCTTAGAGAGCAGCGGGGGATACAATGAGCAGTTCTTC | TRBJ2-1 | TRBV11-2 | TRBD2 | NA
CASTETGPFNYGYTF | TGTGCCAGCACCGAGACAGGGCCATTTAACTATGGCTACACCTTC | TRBJ1-2 | TRBV16 | TRBD1 | few
CASSGRDTQYF | TGCGCCAGCAGTGGCAGAGATACGCAGTATTTT | TRBJ2-3 | TRBV10-2 | NA | few
CAWRERGGYETQYF | TGTGCCTGGAGGGAGCGGGGGGGTTATGAGACCCAGTACTTC | TRBJ2-5 | TRBV30 | TRBD2 | NA
CASSSGGSSNQPQHF | TGTGCCAGCAGTTCGGGGGGATCTAGCAATCAGCCCCAGCATTTT | TRBJ1-5 | TRBV6-1 | NA | NA
CAWSERGVTYEQYF | TGTGCCTGGAGTGAGCGGGGGGTAACCTACGAGCAGTACTTC | TRBJ2-7 | TRBV30 | TRBD2 | NA
CASSGDFSSHEQYF | TGTGCCAGTAGTGGGGACTTCTCCTCCCACGAGCAGTACTTC | TRBJ2-7 | TRBV19 | NA | NA
CASSPGTGYQPQHF | TGTGCCAGCAGCCCCGGGACAGGGTATCAGCCCCAGCATTTT | TRBJ1-5 | TRBV6-5 | TRBD1 | NA
CASRLDRGNSPLHF | TGTGCCAGCAGACTTGACAGGGGTAATTCACCCCTCCACTTT | TRBJ1-6 | TRBV7-8 | TRBD1 | NA
CASSLGEGFYEQYF | TGTGCCAGCAGCTTAGGAGAGGGCTTCTACGAGCAGTACTTC | TRBJ2-7 | TRBV11-1 | NA | once
CASSVTGGPYEQYF | TGTGCCAGCAGCGTGACAGGGGGACCCTACGAGCAGTACTTC | TRBJ2-7 | TRBV5-6 | TRBD1 | NA
CASSLESDRVAGYTF | TGCGCCAGCAGCTTGGAGTCGGACAGGGTGGCTGGCTACACCTTC | TRBJ1-2 | TRBV5-1 | TRBD1 | NA
CASRPLDPLAGGTYEQYF | TGTGCCAGCAGGCCGCTTGACCCTCTAGCGGGGGGGACCTACGAGCAGTACTTC | TRBJ2-7 | TRBV5-6 | TRBD2 | NA
CASSLGQGYGYTF | TGTGCCAGCAGCTTAGGACAGGGCTATGGCTACACCTTC | TRBJ1-2 | TRBV11-2 | TRBD1 | NA
CASSQDQAQTLSEAFF | TGCGCCAGCAGCCAAGACCAGGCCCAAACCCTTTCTGAAGCTTTCTTT | TRBJ1-1 | TRBV4-1 | NA | NA
CASSSLAGETQYF | TGTGCCAGCAGCTCCCTAGCTGGGGAGACCCAGTACTTC | TRBJ2-5 | TRBV13 | NA | NA
CASSQTGTDYEQYF | TGTGCCAGCAGTCAAACCGGGACAGACTACGAGCAGTACTTC | TRBJ2-7 | TRBV27 | TRBD1 | NA
CASRERGDGYTF | TGTGCCAGCAGGGAGAGAGGCGATGGCTACACCTTC | TRBJ1-2 | TRBV28 | NA | NA
CASSPPLRGGGYTF | TGTGCCAGCAGCCCGCCCTTAAGGGGTGGTGGCTACACCTTC | TRBJ1-2 | TRBV7-2 | NA | NA
CATTGLRTTEAFF | TGTGCCACTACAGGGCTTCGGACCACTGAAGCTTTCTTT | TRBJ1-1 | TRBV19 | NA | NA
CASSSGQGEHF | TGTGCCAGCAGTAGTGGACAGGGCGAGCATTTT | TRBJ1-5 | TRBV6-5 | TRBD1 | NA
CASSFGTGSGYTF | TGCGCCAGCAGCTTCGGGACAGGCTCGGGCTACACCTTC | TRBJ1-2 | TRBV5-1 | TRBD1 | NA
CASSEGRAYGYTF | TGTGCCAGCAGTGAAGGCAGGGCCTATGGCTACACCTTC | TRBJ1-2 | TRBV2 | NA | NA
CASSEFPQGGEKLFF | TGTGCCAGCAGTGAATTCCCACAGGGTGGTGAAAAACTGTTTTTT | TRBJ1-4 | TRBV2 | NA | NA
CASSGTSPPYGQYF | TGTGCCAGCAGCGGGACAAGCCCGCCCTACGGGCAGTACTTC | TRBJ2-7 | TRBV14 | NA | NA
CASRDSLNTEAFF | TGTGCCAGTAGGGACAGTTTGAACACTGAAGCTTTCTTT | TRBJ1-1 | TRBV19 | NA | NA
CASSLGGGAQNEQFF | TGTGCCAGCAGCTTGGGCGGGGGGGCACAGAATGAGCAGTTCTTC | TRBJ2-1 | TRBV5-4 | TRBD2 | NA
CASRERTVLEKLFF | TGTGCCAGCAGGGAGCGGACAGTCCTTGAAAAACTGTTTTTT | TRBJ1-4 | TRBV2 | NA | NA
CASSSAPLAGSYEQYF | TGTGCCAGCAGTTCTGCCCCCTTAGCGGGGAGCTACGAGCAGTACTTC | TRBJ2-7 | TRBV5-4 | TRBD2 | NA
CASMIGGPTGELFF | TGCGCCAGCATGATCGGGGGACCAACCGGTGAGCTGTTTTTT | TRBJ2-2 | TRBV5-1 | NA | NA
CASSLGPGTRFAPYEQYF | TGCGCCAGCAGCCTGGGTCCCGGGACTAGATTTGCACCCTACGAGCAGTACTTC | TRBJ2-7 | TRBV4-1 | TRBD2 | NA
CASTFLDSNTGELFF | TGTGCCAGCACCTTCCTGGACAGTAACACCGGGGAGCTGTTTTTT | TRBJ2-2 | TRBV13 | NA | NA
CASSLDAGWGETQYF | TGTGCCAGCAGCTTAGATGCAGGGTGGGGCGAGACCCAGTACTTC | TRBJ2-5 | TRBV11-2 | NA | once
CASSLLPGGRGNEKLFF | TGTGCCAGCAGCCTCCTGCCGGGGGGAAGGGGGAATGAAAAACTGTTTTTT | TRBJ1-4 | TRBV7-2 | NA | few
CASRRTDTEAFF | TGTGCCAGCAGGCGGACAGACACTGAAGCTTTCTTT | TRBJ1-1 | TRBV2 | NA | NA
CASSQGNQPQHF | TGTGCCAGCAGTCAGGGAAATCAGCCCCAGCATTTT | TRBJ1-5 | TRBV27 | NA | NA
CASSARLGTGGPLNYGYTF | TGTGCCAGCAGCGCGCGACTAGGGACAGGGGGCCCCCTTAACTATGGCTACACCTTC | TRBJ1-2 | TRBV7-9 | TRBD1 | NA
CASSNDRVNEKLFF | TGTGCCAGCAGCAACGACAGAGTTAATGAAAAACTGTTTTTT | TRBJ1-4 | TRBV7-8 | NA | NA
CAWSASTGYEQYF | TGTGCCTGGAGTGCGTCGACAGGCTACGAGCAGTACTTC | TRBJ2-7 | TRBV30 | NA | few